The 10 T cell receptor beta chains below come from one sample, sequenced in a study of blood T cell repertoires in COVID-19. Generated by immunoSEQ multiplex PCR, the TCRdb table keeps only in-frame clones and is missing some. Among about 110,000 clones, around 74% were seen once, and the ten largest hold 7.6%. Sequencing was performed on peripheral blood. The receptors here all came from a woman in her sixties or seventies with acute or convalescent COVID-19.

V gene TRBV9 combines with J gene TRBJ1-5; a weak D match, TRBD1 (5 bases). Germline V gives CDR1 SGDLS, CDR2 YYNGEE. The CDR3 is made up of 15 amino acids. Trimming took 4 bases from V and 2 from J, leaving 13 bases between them. CDR3: CASSPRAGGNQPQHF. CDR3 bases: TGTGCCAGCAGCCCGCGCGCGGGGGGCAATCAGCCCCAGCATTTT.

CDR3 sequence reads: CASSPPRETAWGQPQHF. CDR3 DNA: TGTGCCAGTAGTCCCCCCCGGGAGACCGCCTGGGGTCAGCCCCAGCATTTT. The chain employs TRBV19 and TRBJ1-5; no clear D gene. Germline V lookup: CDR1 LNHDA, CDR2 SQIVND (reference sequence). The CDR3 has 17 amino acids. Trimming stripped 5 bases from V and 6 bases from J, with 23 bases between.

This chain joins TRBV9 and TRBJ2-3; 7 nucleotides match TRBD1. CDR1 is SGDLS and CDR2 is YYNGEE in the germline V gene. The CDR3 contains 13 residues. V lost 6 bases, J lost 6 bases, and 7 bases stayed unmatched. CDR3: CASTRGLRDTQYF. The CDR3 DNA follows: TGTGCCAGCACGAGGGGGCTAAGGGATACGCAGTATTTT.

This clone has just one count. The rearrangement joins TRBV5-1 to TRBJ1-4; D unclear. V was shortened by 6 bases and J by 6 bases, with 21 bases between the two germline ends. Germline V gene lookup returns CDR1 SGHRS and CDR2 YFSETQ. This CDR3 has 16 amino acids. CDR3 amino acids: CASTISMVRFDEKLFF. The CDR3 coding sequence is TGCGCCAGCACCATTTCAATGGTTAGATTTGATGAAAAACTGTTTTTT. The whole variable domain, remainder taken from reference TRBV5-1 and TRBJ1-4, is KAGVTQTPRYLIKTRGQQVTLSCSPISGHRSVSWYQQTPGQGLQFLFEYFSETQRNKGNFPGRFSGRQFSNSRSEMNVSTLELGDSALYLCASTISMVRFDEKLFFGSGTQLSVL.

This sequence joins TRBV5-1 and TRBJ2-1; 9 bases fit TRBD2. Germline values: CDR1 SGHRS, CDR2 YFSETQ. Germline trimming cut 3 bases from V and 10 bases from J; bases unmatched to any gene: 11. This CDR3 contains 15 residues. CDR3 protein: CASSSVAGAGLEQFF. In nucleotides, the CDR3 is TGCGCCAGCAGCTCCGTAGCGGGGGCCGGTCTGGAGCAGTTCTTC.

This sequence joins TRBV5-1 and TRBJ2-7, with TRBD2 as a possible D gene (5 bases). V gave up 1 base and J gave up 0 bases, with 11 bases separating them. The CDR3 is 15 amino acids. Germline V lookup: CDR1 SGHRS, CDR2 YFSETQ. CDR3 loop: CASSLNGRDSYEQYF. DNA for the CDR3: TGCGCCAGCAGCTTGAATGGTCGGGACTCCTACGAGCAGTACTTC.

This clone was counted only a few times. The V call is TRBV29-1, the J call TRBJ2-7, with 9 nucleotides matching TRBD1. The V and J ends lost 6 bases and 1 base, in that order; junction bases with no gene match: 10. This CDR3 spans 15 amino acids. Germline CDR1 is SQVTM and CDR2 is ANQGSEA. DNA of the CDR3: TGCAGCGTGAAGACCGGGACAGGGATATCCTACGAGCAGTACTTC. Its protein product is CSVKTGTGISYEQYF.

The CDR3 nucleotides read TGTGCCAGCAGCGCGGACAGGGATTATGGCTACACCTTC. It is translated as CASSADRDYGYTF. V usage is TRBV7-2 and J usage is TRBJ1-2; TRBD1 matches at 8 bases. The germline CDR1 and CDR2 sequences are SGHTA and FQGNSA. V dropped 5 bases and J dropped 5; count of bases not matched to a gene: 4. The CDR3 consists of 13 residues.

The chain joins TRBV20-1 to TRBJ1-6, with 11 bases identical to TRBD1. Germline V gene sequence: CDR1 DFQATT, CDR2 SNEGSKA (reference sequence). The CDR3 runs 16 residues. Trimming cost V 3 bases and J 7 bases; bases outside gene matches: 8. For the CDR3, the DNA is TGCAGTGCTAGTTTGGGCGGGGACAGGGGGAATTCACCCCTCCACTTT. It encodes CSASLGGDRGNSPLHF.

This clone was seen a handful of times. V usage is TRBV3-1 (or the pseudogene TRBV3-2) and J usage is TRBJ2-2, with 10 bases identical to TRBD2. In germline, CDR1 is LGHDT, CDR2 YNNKEL (reference sequence). The CDR3 has 15 residues. Trimming cost V 4 bases and J 6 bases; bases outside gene matches: 5. This CDR3 is CASSLSGGGAGELFF. The CDR3 region has the DNA TGTGCCAGCAGCCTAAGCGGGGGGGGCGCCGGGGAGCTGTTTTTT.